The rows below give T cell receptor beta chains drawn from one sample of a study of neurological immune-mediated disorders. MiXCR was run by TCRdb on the 5' RACE reads, yielding one entry per CDR3 protein. The sample consists of roughly 100,000 distinct CDR3 sequences, approximately 10% of them appearing once. Sequencing was done on a sample of PBMCs. The source of these receptors is a female donor with HTLV-1-associated myelopathy (HAM/TSP). Both conserved end residues are part of each CDR3. A D gene is named only where the DNA matches it firmly. Clone size is not always given. Where it is, it says once, few, many or a class for expanded clones.

CDR3aa: CSLYGGGPSYEQYF
CDR3nt: TGCAGTCTTTATGGCGGGGGGCCCTCCTACGAGCAGTACTTC
j_gene: TRBJ2-7
v_gene: TRBV20-1
abundance: many
d_gene: TRBD2

CDR3aa: CASSYGSGGPGTDTQYF
CDR3nt: TGTGCCAGCAGTTACGGGTCGGGGGGCCCGGGCACAGATACGCAGTATTTT
j_gene: TRBJ2-3
v_gene: TRBV6-5
abundance: many
d_gene: -

CDR3aa: CASSLVLAGGITDTQYF
CDR3nt: TGTGCCAGCAGCTTAGTACTAGCGGGGGGGATCACAGATACGCAGTATTTT
j_gene: TRBJ2-3
v_gene: TRBV7-8
abundance: many
d_gene: TRBD2

CDR3aa: CSATTTGFTDTQYF
CDR3nt: TGCAGTGCTACTACGACAGGGTTCACAGATACGCAGTATTTT
j_gene: TRBJ2-3
v_gene: TRBV20-1
abundance: many
d_gene: TRBD1

CDR3aa: CSDTSTGLQFTF
CDR3nt: TGCAGCGATACCTCGACGGGGTTACAGTTCACCTTC
j_gene: TRBJ1-2
v_gene: TRBV29-1
abundance: -
d_gene: -

CDR3aa: CASSRSTLSGANVLTF
CDR3nt: TGTGCCAGCAGCCGGTCAACTTTATCTGGGGCCAACGTCCTGACTTTC
j_gene: TRBJ2-6
v_gene: TRBV7-9
abundance: many
d_gene: -

CDR3aa: CASSQDRVLQETQYF
CDR3nt: TGCGCCAGCAGCCAAGACAGGGTGCTCCAAGAGACCCAGTACTTC
j_gene: TRBJ2-5
v_gene: TRBV4-1
abundance: many
d_gene: -

CDR3aa: CASSSPKGARPYEQYF
CDR3nt: TGTGCCAGCAGTTCCCCGAAGGGGGCCCGTCCCTACGAGCAGTACTTC
j_gene: TRBJ2-7
v_gene: TRBV6-5
abundance: many
d_gene: TRBD1

CDR3aa: CSARGAQEQFF
CDR3nt: TGCAGTGCTCGGGGGGCCCAGGAGCAGTTCTTC
j_gene: TRBJ2-1
v_gene: TRBV20-1
abundance: medium-sized
d_gene: -

CDR3aa: CSAKDRNTEAFF
CDR3nt: TGCAGTGCCAAAGACCGTAACACTGAAGCTTTCTTT
j_gene: TRBJ1-1
v_gene: TRBV20-1
abundance: many
d_gene: -

CDR3aa: CASRLDRGPDEQFF
CDR3nt: TGCGCCAGTCGCCTTGACAGGGGGCCCGATGAGCAGTTCTTC
j_gene: TRBJ2-1
v_gene: TRBV5-1
abundance: many
d_gene: TRBD1

CDR3aa: CASSPYRGPSYEQYF
CDR3nt: TGTGCCAGCAGCCCCTACAGGGGGCCCTCCTACGAGCAGTACTTC
j_gene: TRBJ2-7
v_gene: TRBV12-3/TRBV12-4
abundance: many
d_gene: TRBD1

CDR3aa: CSARKTSGGALGGEQYF
CDR3nt: TGCAGTGCTAGAAAAACTAGCGGGGGGGCCCTGGGTGGCGAGCAGTACTTC
j_gene: TRBJ2-7
v_gene: TRBV20-1
abundance: many
d_gene: TRBD2

CDR3aa: CSARTSGVGKNIQYF
CDR3nt: TGCAGTGCTCGTACTAGCGGGGTTGGGAAAAACATTCAGTACTTC
j_gene: TRBJ2-4
v_gene: TRBV20-1
abundance: many
d_gene: TRBD2

CDR3aa: CASSPQAEYNEQFF
CDR3nt: TGTGCCAGCAGCCCGCAGGCGGAATACAATGAGCAGTTCTTC
j_gene: TRBJ2-1
v_gene: TRBV7-2
abundance: few
d_gene: -

CDR3aa: CASSKGQGVSTGELFF
CDR3nt: TGCGCCAGCAGCAAGGGACAGGGAGTCTCCACCGGGGAGCTGTTTTTT
j_gene: TRBJ2-2
v_gene: TRBV5-1
abundance: -
d_gene: TRBD1

CDR3aa: CSANSGVEGYNEQFF
CDR3nt: TGCAGTGCCAATTCTGGGGTTGAGGGCTACAATGAGCAGTTCTTC
j_gene: TRBJ2-1
v_gene: TRBV20-1
abundance: many
d_gene: -

CDR3aa: CASSWEGIKAGARDTGELFF
CDR3nt: TGTGCCAGCAGCTGGGAGGGGATCAAAGCGGGGGCTAGAGACACCGGGGAGCTGTTTTTT
j_gene: TRBJ2-2
v_gene: TRBV7-2
abundance: many
d_gene: TRBD2

CDR3aa: CATQGTWSSGNTIYF
CDR3nt: TGTGCCACCCAAGGGACTTGGAGCTCTGGAAACACCATATATTTT
j_gene: TRBJ1-3
v_gene: TRBV6-6
abundance: many
d_gene: -

CDR3aa: CASKGQLNEKLFF
CDR3nt: TGTGCCAGCAAGGGACAGCTTAATGAAAAACTGTTTTTT
j_gene: TRBJ1-4
v_gene: TRBV2
abundance: many
d_gene: TRBD1

CDR3aa: CASRMAPEETQYF
CDR3nt: TGCGCCAGCAGAATGGCCCCCGAAGAGACCCAGTACTTC
j_gene: TRBJ2-5
v_gene: TRBV5-1
abundance: -
d_gene: -

CDR3aa: CASSLAGGRETQYF
CDR3nt: TGTGCCAGCAGTCTGGCAGGGGGCAGAGAGACCCAGTACTTC
j_gene: TRBJ2-5
v_gene: TRBV12-3/TRBV12-4
abundance: many
d_gene: TRBD1

CDR3aa: CASSYRQGENIQYF
CDR3nt: TGTGCCAGCAGCTACCGACAGGGCGAAAACATTCAGTACTTC
j_gene: TRBJ2-4
v_gene: TRBV7-2
abundance: few
d_gene: TRBD1

CDR3aa: CASSLARRNTEAFF
CDR3nt: TGTGCCAGCAGCTTAGCGCGGAGGAACACTGAAGCTTTCTTT
j_gene: TRBJ1-1
v_gene: TRBV5-6
abundance: -
d_gene: -

CDR3aa: CSARDQARGRDTGELFF
CDR3nt: TGCAGTGCTAGAGATCAAGCGCGGGGGAGGGACACCGGGGAGCTGTTTTTT
j_gene: TRBJ2-2
v_gene: TRBV20-1
abundance: many
d_gene: TRBD2

CDR3aa: CASSLGELHEQYF
CDR3nt: TGTGCCAGCAGCCTAGGGGAGCTTCACGAGCAGTACTTC
j_gene: TRBJ2-7
v_gene: TRBV11-3
abundance: many
d_gene: -

CDR3aa: CASSATGTPGELFF
CDR3nt: TGTGCCAGCAGCGCGACAGGGACCCCCGGGGAGCTGTTTTTT
j_gene: TRBJ2-2
v_gene: TRBV7-3
abundance: few
d_gene: TRBD1

CDR3aa: CSARGGTSTDTQYF
CDR3nt: TGCAGTGCTAGAGGGGGTACTAGCACAGATACGCAGTATTTT
j_gene: TRBJ2-3
v_gene: TRBV20-1
abundance: many
d_gene: -

CDR3aa: CATSRDRATNEKLFF
CDR3nt: TGTGCCACCAGCAGAGATCGGGCGACTAATGAAAAACTGTTTTTT
j_gene: TRBJ1-4
v_gene: TRBV15
abundance: many
d_gene: -

CDR3aa: CAISKEGTGANVLTF
CDR3nt: TGTGCCATCAGCAAAGAAGGGACTGGGGCCAACGTCCTGACTTTC
j_gene: TRBJ2-6
v_gene: TRBV10-3
abundance: many
d_gene: -

CDR3aa: CASSQALGNTEAFF
CDR3nt: TGCGCCAGCAGCCAGGCTTTGGGGAACACTGAAGCTTTCTTT
j_gene: TRBJ1-1
v_gene: TRBV4-1
abundance: -
d_gene: -

CDR3aa: CSASADAYEQYF
CDR3nt: TGCAGTGCTAGTGCGGACGCCTACGAGCAGTACTTC
j_gene: TRBJ2-7
v_gene: TRBV20-1
abundance: many
d_gene: -

CDR3aa: CSARRDMVRTNEKLFF
CDR3nt: TGCAGTGCTAGAAGGGATATGGTGAGGACTAATGAAAAACTGTTTTTT
j_gene: TRBJ1-4
v_gene: TRBV20-1
abundance: many
d_gene: -

CDR3aa: CSARRRNSGNTIYF
CDR3nt: TGCAGTGCTAGGCGTCGGAACTCTGGAAACACCATATATTTT
j_gene: TRBJ1-3
v_gene: TRBV20-1
abundance: many
d_gene: -

CDR3aa: CAWSPGENIQYF
CDR3nt: TGTGCCTGGAGCCCGGGAGAAAACATTCAGTACTTC
j_gene: TRBJ2-4
v_gene: TRBV30
abundance: many
d_gene: -

CDR3aa: CASKKLFGNRGDEQFF
CDR3nt: TGCGCCAGCAAGAAACTCTTTGGAAACAGGGGGGATGAGCAGTTCTTC
j_gene: TRBJ2-1
v_gene: TRBV4-1
abundance: many
d_gene: TRBD1

CDR3aa: CSASTGTQSDSTDTQYF
CDR3nt: TGCAGTGCTAGTACCGGGACCCAGAGCGACAGCACAGATACGCAGTATTTT
j_gene: TRBJ2-3
v_gene: TRBV20-1
abundance: many
d_gene: -

CDR3aa: CASRRGDRYNEQFF
CDR3nt: TGTGCCAGCAGGCGGGGGGACAGATACAATGAGCAGTTCTTC
j_gene: TRBJ2-1
v_gene: TRBV27
abundance: many
d_gene: -

CDR3aa: CASSLASMGMNTEAFF
CDR3nt: TGCGCCAGCAGCTTGGCAAGTATGGGGATGAACACTGAAGCTTTCTTT
j_gene: TRBJ1-1
v_gene: TRBV5-1
abundance: many
d_gene: -

CDR3aa: CASSTAGGPAGELFF
CDR3nt: TGTGCCAGCTCGACGGCGGGGGGGCCGGCCGGGGAGCTGTTTTTT
j_gene: TRBJ2-2
v_gene: TRBV12-3/TRBV12-4
abundance: many
d_gene: TRBD2

CDR3aa: CASSDGTGYSYEQYF
CDR3nt: TGTGCCAGCAGTGATGGGACAGGTTACTCCTACGAGCAGTACTTC
j_gene: TRBJ2-7
v_gene: TRBV2
abundance: -
d_gene: TRBD1

CDR3aa: CSARNGQALLPYEQYF
CDR3nt: TGCAGTGCTAGGAACGGACAGGCCCTTCTCCCTTACGAGCAGTACTTC
j_gene: TRBJ2-7
v_gene: TRBV20-1
abundance: many
d_gene: TRBD1

CDR3aa: CSARPWTSGPHEQYF
CDR3nt: TGCAGTGCTAGACCCTGGACTAGCGGTCCCCACGAGCAGTACTTC
j_gene: TRBJ2-7
v_gene: TRBV20-1
abundance: many
d_gene: TRBD2

CDR3aa: CASSPRTGDLTGANVLTF
CDR3nt: TGCGCCAGCAGCCCGCGGACAGGGGATTTGACTGGGGCCAACGTCCTGACTTTC
j_gene: TRBJ2-6
v_gene: TRBV5-1
abundance: -
d_gene: TRBD1

CDR3aa: CASSLAAVYNEQFF
CDR3nt: TGCGCCAGCAGCTTGGCGGCGGTCTACAATGAGCAGTTCTTC
j_gene: TRBJ2-1
v_gene: TRBV5-1
abundance: many
d_gene: -

CDR3aa: CASSLGSLVNEKLFF
CDR3nt: TGCGCCAGCAGCTTGGGCTCTCTGGTTAATGAAAAACTGTTTTTT
j_gene: TRBJ1-4
v_gene: TRBV5-1
abundance: many
d_gene: -

CDR3aa: CASSQEGQGSYEQYF
CDR3nt: TGTGCCAGCAGCCAAGAAGGGCAGGGCTCCTACGAGCAGTACTTC
j_gene: TRBJ2-7
v_gene: TRBV4-2
abundance: many
d_gene: -

CDR3aa: CASSLRERGATYNEQFF
CDR3nt: TGTGCCAGCAGCCTGCGGGAGCGGGGGGCTACTTACAATGAGCAGTTCTTC
j_gene: TRBJ2-1
v_gene: TRBV7-2
abundance: many
d_gene: TRBD2